This T cell receptor (beta chain) comes out of a study of blood T cell repertoires in COVID-19. Study context: Specimens from acute and convalescent COVID-19 originated in the United States, Italy and Spain.

To note about this clone: The same CDR3 can be traced to other DNA sequences in this sample.

Generated by immunoSEQ multiplex PCR, the TCRdb table keeps only in-frame clones and is missing some. The sample lists under 300,000 clones, about 88% occurring once. The CDR3 has 15 residues. CDR1 MNHEY and CDR2 SVGAGI come from the germline V gene. Losses at the gene ends were 0 bases for V and 4 bases for J; bases not matched to a gene: 1. The rearrangement links TRBV6-5 to TRBJ2-7, with 12 positions matching TRBD2. The receptor was isolated from a man younger than 35 with active or convalescent COVID-19. Source material: peripheral blood. The CDR3 nucleotides are TGTGCCAGCAGTTACTCGCTAGCGGGAGGGTACGAGCAGTACTTC. Its translation: CASSYSLAGGYEQYF.